Below are 13 T cell receptor beta chains sequenced from a single sample in a study of identical twins. TCRdb reprocessed the 5' RACE reads with MiXCR, giving one entry per CDR3 protein. The table records over 550,000 distinct CDR3 sequences, under 8.5% of them present only once. The same sample was also used in a study of yellow fever vaccine responses in identical twins.

Sequenced: PBMCs. Source of these receptors: a young woman in good health.

The rearrangement joins TRBV5-1 to TRBJ2-5, with 7 bases lining up with TRBD2. The CDR3 totals 13 residues. Germline V gene lookup returns CDR1 SGHRS and CDR2 YFSETQ. V lost 1 base and J lost 3; bases outside the gene matches: 0. The CDR3 sequence is CASSLSGKETQYF. The CDR3 coding sequence is TGCGCCAGCAGCTTGAGCGGGAAAGAGACCCAGTACTTC.

This clonotype was detected a few times. The V gene is TRBV10-3, the J gene TRBJ2-6; D not certain. V lost 2 bases and J 2 bases, leaving 19 bases between the germline ends. This CDR3 spans 19 amino acids. Germline lookup yields CDR1 ENHRY and CDR2 SYGVKD. The CDR3 protein is CAISERDEESPTGANVLTF. In DNA form, the CDR3 reads TGTGCCATCAGTGAGAGGGATGAGGAGTCCCCTACTGGGGCCAACGTCCTGACTTTC.

Only a few counts were recorded for this clonotype. The gene calls are TRBV12-3 or TRBV12-4 and TRBJ1-3; D unclear. V gave up 5 bases and J gave up 2 bases, with 16 bases separating them. This CDR3 comprises 16 residues. The CDR3 sequence is CASSAGPTFTGNTIYF. CDR3 nucleotides: TGTGCCAGCAGTGCCGGGCCGACTTTTACTGGAAACACCATATATTTT.

In this sample, this clonotype turned up a few times. This chain joins TRBV12-3 or TRBV12-4 and TRBJ1-2, with D possibly being TRBD1 (5 bases). The V end lost 6 bases, the J end lost 4 bases, and 18 bases lay between the germline ends. The CDR3 has 15 amino acids. CDR3 sequence (DNA): TGTGCCAGCAGCCGCGGTTGGCAGGGTACCTATGGCTACACCTTC. It codes for CASSRGWQGTYGYTF.

The genes are TRBV5-1 and TRBJ2-5; 7 nucleotides line up with TRBD1. After removal of 2 bases from V and 4 bases from J, the junction contained 20 bases not matched to a gene. The CDR3 is 19 residues long. Germline assignment: CDR1 SGHRS and CDR2 YFSETQ. CDR3 nucleotides: TGCGCCAGCAGCTTCGTCAAAAAGGGGGCAGGGCCAGGTGGAGAGACCCAGTACTTC. The encoded protein is CASSFVKKGAGPGGETQYF.

The V call is TRBV15, the J call TRBJ1-5, with 7 bases fitting TRBD1. The junction had 8 bases not matched to a gene; V was cut back by 3 bases and J by 0 bases. The CDR3 covers 17 residues. Germline-derived CDR1 and CDR2 are LNHNV and YYDKDF (reference sequence). The CDR3 protein is CATSRGDREYSNQPQHF. DNA for the CDR3: TGTGCCACCAGCAGGGGAGACAGGGAATATAGCAATCAGCCCCAGCATTTT.

At least ten counts were recorded for this clonotype. The V and J genes are TRBV7-3 and TRBJ2-3; 7 bases line up with TRBD1. The ends lost 2 bases at V and 0 bases at J; junction bases unmatched: 5. Per germline, CDR1 SGHTA and CDR2 FQGTGA. The CDR3 covers 16 residues. The CDR3 reads CASSLWTGSSTDTQYF. The DNA for the CDR3 is TGTGCCAGCAGCTTATGGACAGGTTCTAGCACAGATACGCAGTATTTT.

This clonotype was counted between two and nine times. The chain uses TRBV7-8 and TRBJ1-1; D might be TRBD1 (6 bases). The CDR3 consists of 14 residues. The germline V gene has CDR1 SGHVS and CDR2 FQNEAQ. Trimming shortened V by 4 bases and J by 4 bases, and 13 bases separated the two germline ends. The CDR3 region has the DNA TGTGCCAGCAGCTCCAATATAGGGGGCACTGAAGCTTTCTTT. This codes for CASSSNIGGTEAFF.

There are many counts of this clonotype. One junction end disagrees with the germline gene, perhaps due to a read error. V usage is TRBV5-1 and J usage is TRBJ2-7, with 12 bases that match TRBD2. Germline CDR1 is SGHRS and CDR2 is YFSETQ. The CDR3 runs to 15 residues. The CDR3 loop reads CASSLPTSGSYEQYF. The CDR3 nucleotides are TGTGCCAGCAGTCTCCCGACTAGCGGGAGTTACGAGCAGTACTTC.

The table lists this clonotype with a few counts. The chain is built from TRBV14 and TRBJ2-1; D tentatively fits TRBD1 or TRBD2 (5 bases each). This CDR3 contains 16 residues. CDR1 is SGHDN and CDR2 is FVKESK in the germline V gene. V was cut by 1 base and J by 2 bases, with 12 bases left in between. In DNA form, the CDR3 reads TGTGCCAGCAGCCAAGTTGCCCAGGGACCCTACAATGAGCAGTTCTTC. As protein: CASSQVAQGPYNEQFF.

V is TRBV4-1 and J is TRBJ2-1; 13 bases fit TRBD2. The CDR3 is made up of 17 amino acids. V lost 6 bases to trimming and J lost 4 bases; unmatched junction nucleotides: 9. Germline V gives CDR1 MGHRA, CDR2 YSYEKL. CDR3 nucleotide sequence: TGCGCCAGCAGACCCGGGACTAGCGGGAAGGGGTACAATGAGCAGTTCTTC. Translated: CASRPGTSGKGYNEQFF.

This clonotype was picked up a small number of times. The genes are TRBV28 and TRBJ2-3, with D possibly being TRBD1 (6 bases). The CDR3 has 15 residues. In germline, CDR1 is MDHEN, CDR2 SYDVKM. V was clipped by 6 bases and J by 1 base, with 14 bases between them. CDR3: CASRNRALRTDTQYF. Written as DNA, the CDR3 is TGTGCCAGCAGAAACAGGGCCCTTCGCACAGATACGCAGTATTTT.

The rearrangement joins TRBV12-3 or TRBV12-4 to TRBJ2-7; D possibly matches TRBD1 or TRBD2 (6 bases each). This CDR3 has 14 amino acids. Trimming removed 6 bases from V and 3 bases from J, with 15 bases in between. The CDR3 spells CASSQYGGGYEQYF. The CDR3 region has the DNA TGTGCCAGCAGCCAATATGGAGGGGGCTACGAGCAGTACTTC.